Each of the 10 T cell receptor beta chains below was sequenced from the same sample in a study of blood T cell repertoires in COVID-19. Profiled with immunoSEQ multiplex PCR; TCRdb holds only in-frame clones, not every one. The profile covers approximately 190,000 clones, with roughly 85% appearing a single time and under 25% taken by the ten largest. The sample comprised peripheral blood. Receptors were obtained from a man aged 60 to 75 with active or convalescent COVID-19.

This rearrangement joins TRBV24-1 to TRBJ2-3; possibly TRBD2 for D (7 bases). The V and J ends lost 9 bases and 6 bases respectively, with 21 bases between them. The CDR3 is 15 residues long. Per germline, CDR1 KGHDR and CDR2 SFDVKD. CDR3 protein: CATADPGGPGDTQYF. In nucleotides, the CDR3 is TGTGCCACCGCGGATCCGGGGGGCCCAGGGGATACGCAGTATTTT.

This chain joins TRBV23-1 and TRBJ1-6; 8 nucleotides align to TRBD1. TRBV23-1 belongs to the ORF category, with a function that is uncertain. This CDR3 is built from 17 residues. V lost 1 base and J lost 2; bases outside the gene matches: 4. CDR3 nucleotide sequence: TGCGCCAGCAGTCAATGGTCAGGGGGCGCCTATAATTCACCCCTCCACTTT. This sequence encodes CASSQWSGGAYNSPLHF.

The chain joins TRBV5-1 to TRBJ1-1; D is undetermined. CDR1 SGHRS and CDR2 YFSETQ come from the germline V gene. The CDR3 runs 16 residues. The V gene lost 5 bases and the J gene lost 0 bases, with 17 bases spanning the gap. The CDR3 loop reads CASRGPRVGVNTEAFF. In nucleotides, the CDR3 is TGCGCCAGCAGAGGCCCCCGGGTAGGAGTGAACACTGAAGCTTTCTTT.

The chain employs TRBV6-6 and TRBJ2-7, with D possibly matching TRBD2 (6 bases). The CDR3 contains 14 residues. Germline CDR1 is MNHNY and CDR2 is SVGAGI (reference sequence). V was trimmed by 2 bases and J by 5 bases, leaving 13 bases between them. The CDR3 region has the DNA TGTGCCAGCAGTTACACCCCCGGGGGTAACGAGCAGTACTTC. This sequence encodes CASSYTPGGNEQYF.

The CDR3 DNA reads as TGTGCCACCGGAAGCGGGGGGGTGGAGACCCAGTACTTC. Its translation: CATGSGGVETQYF. This chain joins TRBV24-1 and TRBJ2-5; 10 bases align to TRBD2. The CDR3 sequence is 13 residues long. CDR1 is KGHDR and CDR2 is SFDVKD in the germline V gene. Germline trimming cut 9 bases from V and 5 bases from J; bases unmatched to any gene: 5.

This clone has only one observation. The J gene is TRBJ1-6, the V gene TRBV30, with TRBD1 identical over 10 bases. The V gene end was trimmed by 5 bases and the J gene end by 10 bases; junction bases not matched to a gene: 8. The germline V gene has CDR1 GTSNPN and CDR2 SVGIG (reference sequence). The CDR3 has 14 residues. Here the CDR3 reads CAWGKTGGRSPLHF. The CDR3 region has the DNA TGTGCCTGGGGAAAGACAGGGGGCCGGTCACCCCTCCACTTT.

The V call is TRBV3-1 (or the pseudogene TRBV3-2), the J call TRBJ2-5; a possible D gene is TRBD2 (6 bases). V gave up 1 base and J gave up 5 bases, with 11 bases separating them. Looked up from germline, CDR1 is LGHDT and CDR2 is YNNKEL (reference sequence). This CDR3 has 14 residues. CDR3 nucleotides: TGTGCCAGCAGCCAAGCCCCTAGCGTGGAGACCCAGTACTTC. It translates to CASSQAPSVETQYF.

The genes are TRBV19 and TRBJ1-5; 8 bases are a match to TRBD1. V lost 5 bases to trimming and J lost 3 bases; unmatched junction nucleotides: 3. The CDR3 consists of 14 residues. The germline V gene encodes CDR1 LNHDA and CDR2 SQIVND (reference sequence). This CDR3 is CASSPQGDNQPQHF. In DNA, the CDR3 is TGTGCCAGTAGTCCACAGGGGGACAATCAGCCCCAGCATTTT.

This chain connects TRBV9 to TRBJ1-3; D is possibly TRBD1 (5 bases). CDR1 SGDLS and CDR2 YYNGEE come from the germline V gene. The CDR3 consists of 15 residues. V was pared by 4 bases and J by 5 bases, with 16 bases between. The CDR3 is CASSPPGRWRNTIYF. The CDR3 DNA is TGTGCCAGCAGCCCCCCAGGGCGATGGCGAAACACCATATATTTT.

This chain uses TRBV5-1 with TRBJ2-6; 7 bases line up with TRBD1. The germline V gene encodes CDR1 SGHRS and CDR2 YFSETQ. V gave up 3 bases and J gave up 5 bases; unmatched junction bases: 8. CDR3 length: 16 residues. CDR3 bases: TGCGCCAGCAGCTCGGGACAGATGTTTCGGGCCAACGTCCTGACTTTC. As protein: CASSSGQMFRANVLTF.